Presented here are 22 T cell receptor beta chains from one specimen sequenced in a study of neurological immune-mediated disorders. Using its own MiXCR run on the 5' RACE reads, TCRdb lists one record per CDR3 protein. This table holds roughly 32,000 distinct CDR3 sequences, roughly 15% found once. The material sequenced was PBMCs. Receptors were obtained from a man in his 70s in good health.

At least ten counts were recorded for this clonotype. The chain joins TRBV29-1 to TRBJ2-7; D gene uncertain. The CDR3 is made up of 11 amino acids. The germline V gene encodes CDR1 SQVTM and CDR2 ANQGSEA. V was cut by 7 bases and J by 3 bases, with 10 bases left in between. The CDR3 nucleotides are TGCAGCGCCTCTAAGAGCTACGAGCAGTACTTC. Residues: CSASKSYEQYF.

This clonotype was picked up many times. The V and J genes are TRBV25-1 and TRBJ2-1; D is unresolved. The CDR3 sequence is 14 residues long. With 0 bases removed from V and 4 bases from J, the gap between germline ends came to 7 bases. Germline CDR1 is MGHDK and CDR2 is SYGVNS. The CDR3 DNA is TGTGCCAGCAGTGAATATCCGGGTTACAATGAGCAGTTCTTC. It is translated as CASSEYPGYNEQFF.

In the case of this clonotype: Relative to the germline gene, one junction end is altered; a read error may explain this. This rearrangement joins TRBV12-3 or TRBV12-4 to TRBJ2-3; tentative D call: TRBD1 (5 bases). The CDR3 covers 14 residues. CDR3: CSSSYIQGADTQYF. As DNA, the CDR3 is TGTTCCAGCAGTTACATCCAGGGCGCAGATACGCAGTATTTT.

This clonotype was recorded many times. V gene TRBV25-1 combines with J gene TRBJ2-7, with D possibly matching TRBD2 (6 bases). Trimming cost V 0 bases and J 1 base, with 10 bases left between them. Germline CDR1 reads MGHDK; CDR2 reads SYGVNS. The CDR3 loop spans 15 amino acids. The CDR3: CASSEYGAGSYEQYF. The CDR3 nucleotides are TGTGCCAGCAGTGAATATGGGGCGGGGTCCTACGAGCAGTACTTC.

This clonotype was observed many times. This chain links TRBV20-1 with TRBJ2-7, with 10 nucleotides matching TRBD1. Germline CDR1 and CDR2: DFQATT and SNEGSKA (reference sequence). This CDR3 has 14 residues. V lost 3 bases and J lost 6; bases outside the gene matches: 8. CDR3 sequence reads: CSARSGTGAFEQYF. The CDR3 bases are TGCAGTGCTAGGTCCGGGACAGGGGCTTTCGAGCAGTACTTC.

This clonotype was detected many times. The J gene is TRBJ2-5, the V gene TRBV7-6, with 8 positions matching TRBD2. The ends lost 5 bases at V and 5 bases at J; junction bases unmatched: 10. Per the germline V gene, CDR1 is SGHVS and CDR2 is FNYEAQ. The CDR3 has 15 residues. The DNA for the CDR3 is TGTGCCAGCAGCCTGTATAGCGGGGCTAGGGAGACCCAGTACTTC. Amino acids: CASSLYSGARETQYF.

This clonotype has at least ten counts. The chain employs TRBV7-2 and TRBJ2-7; D may be TRBD2 (6 bases). Germline values: CDR1 SGHTA, CDR2 FQGNSA. The CDR3 consists of 14 residues. V lost 3 bases, J lost 3 bases, and 12 bases lay in between. The CDR3 DNA reads as TGTGCCAGCAGCTTCGGCGGGGCGGTCTACGAGCAGTACTTC. It codes for CASSFGGAVYEQYF.

The chain is built from TRBV12-3 or TRBV12-4 and TRBJ1-5; TRBD1 matches 7 bases. The CDR3 loop spans 13 amino acids. J lost 4 bases, V lost 7 bases, and 4 bases had no gene match. The CDR3 loop reads CASTRDRNQPQHF. The CDR3 nucleotides read TGTGCCAGCACCCGGGACAGAAATCAGCCCCAGCATTTT.

This clonotype was detected many times. This chain joins TRBV5-1 and TRBJ1-6; D is undetermined. The V end lost 3 bases, the J end lost 0 bases, and 16 bases lay between the germline ends. Germline loops: CDR1 SGHRS, CDR2 YFSETQ. This CDR3 is built from 18 residues. In DNA, the CDR3 is TGCGCCAGCAGCTCGACCTCATCCATAGACTCCTATAATTCACCCCTCCACTTT. Translating it yields CASSSTSSIDSYNSPLHF.

In this sample, this clonotype turned up many times. The CDR3 region is CASSKGGGEVRQHWVPNSPLHF. CDR3 nucleotides: TGTGCCAGCAGCAAAGGAGGGGGCGAGGTCCGCCAACATTGGGTTCCGAATTCACCCCTCCACTTT. V usage is TRBV21-1 and J usage is TRBJ1-6; TRBD1, the table's D call, lacks a check against the DNA. TRBV21-1 is recorded as a pseudogene. The CDR3 totals 22 residues.

This clonotype was seen at least ten times. V is TRBV5-1 and J is TRBJ2-7; no clear D gene. Germline values: CDR1 SGHRS, CDR2 YFSETQ. The CDR3 runs to 14 residues. V dropped 0 bases and J dropped 3 bases, with 10 bases sitting between them. The CDR3 loop reads CASSLEGVDYEQYF. The CDR3 nucleotides are TGCGCCAGCAGCTTGGAGGGCGTGGACTACGAGCAGTACTTC.

This clonotype was observed once. The chain has TRBV14 and TRBJ1-5; no clear D. V dropped 1 base and J dropped 0 bases, with 13 bases sitting between them. Germline CDR1 reads SGHDN; CDR2 reads FVKESK. The CDR3 loop spans 17 amino acids. CDR3 nucleotides: TGTGCCAGCAGCCAAGGGGCAGTCCTCTATAGCAATCAGCCCCAGCATTTT. This codes for CASSQGAVLYSNQPQHF.

For this clonotype: This may be a read error: a much more frequent sequence differs by one nucleotide. The V gene is TRBV6-6, the J gene TRBJ1-1; D remains unclear. Trimming cost V 2 bases and J 1 base, with 14 bases left between them. Per the germline V gene, CDR1 is MNHNY and CDR2 is SVGAGI (reference sequence). CDR3 length equals 16 residues. This CDR3 reads CASSYAHRTRNTEAFF. CDR3 bases: TGTGCCAGCAGTTACGCCCACAGAACGAGGAACACTGAAGCTTTCTTT.

As to this clonotype: Sequence at one end of the junction differs from germline and may be a read error. The chain has TRBV6-2 or TRBV6-3 and TRBJ2-1; D is possibly TRBD1 (5 bases). The CDR3 consists of 14 residues. Germline CDR1 and CDR2: MNHEY and SVGEGT. The DNA for the CDR3 is TGTGCCAGCAGTTACCCTAGGACAAACAATGAGCATTTCTTC. It yields the protein CASSYPRTNNEHFF.

This clonotype was counted ten times or more. The chain has TRBV4-3 and TRBJ1-2; tentative D call: TRBD1 (6 bases). CDR1 and CDR2 from the germline V gene are LGHNA and YSLEER. Trimming took off 4 bases at V and 4 bases at J, with 19 bases between the two ends. CDR3 length: 16 amino acids. CDR3 sequence reads: CASSPEGLQGIYGYTF. In DNA form, the CDR3 reads TGCGCCAGCAGCCCCGAAGGGCTGCAGGGGATCTATGGCTACACCTTC.

This clonotype was seen many times. The chain's CDR3 is CASSPGLATDTQYF. For the CDR3, the DNA is TGTGCCAGCAGCCCCGGACTAGCGACAGATACGCAGTATTTT. This chain links TRBV7-2 with TRBJ2-3, with 9 bases aligning to TRBD2. CDR3 length: 14 residues. CDR1 SGHTA and CDR2 FQGNSA come from the germline V gene. The V gene end was trimmed by 5 bases and the J gene end by 3 bases; junction bases not matched to a gene: 3.

At least ten counts were recorded for this clonotype. The chain has TRBV5-1 and TRBJ2-1; D is uncertain. The V and J ends lost 3 bases and 9 bases respectively, with 13 bases between them. Germline assignment: CDR1 SGHRS and CDR2 YFSETQ. The CDR3 runs to 13 residues. CDR3 protein: CASSSDLGSEQFF. As DNA, the CDR3 is TGCGCCAGCAGCTCAGACCTAGGATCTGAGCAGTTCTTC.

There are many counts of this clonotype. The V gene is TRBV7-9, the J gene TRBJ2-1; 7 bases agree with TRBD2. The V and J ends lost 1 base and 10 bases, in that order; junction bases with no gene match: 7. This CDR3 contains 14 residues. Germline V gene data show CDR1 as SEHNR and CDR2 as FQNEAQ (reference sequence). The CDR3 nucleotides read TGTGCCAGCAGCTTAGAATCGGCGGGGGTCGAGCAGTTCTTC. Protein: CASSLESAGVEQFF.

Many counts were recorded for this clonotype. The gene calls are TRBV7-8 and TRBJ1-3; D perhaps matches TRBD1 (5 bases). V lost 1 base, J lost 1 base, and 17 bases lay in between. The CDR3 totals 18 residues. CDR1 is SGHVS and CDR2 is FQNEAQ in the germline V gene. In DNA form, the CDR3 reads TGTGCCAGCAGCTTAGTACAGTCCGGGACCACTTCTGGAAACACCATATATTTT. It codes for CASSLVQSGTTSGNTIYF.

In its sample, this clonotype was seen many times. The chain is built from TRBV6-2 or TRBV6-3 and TRBJ1-1, with D possibly being TRBD1 (5 bases). Trimming cost V 6 bases and J 5 bases, with 10 bases left between them. CDR1 is MNHEY, CDR2 SVGEGT, per germline. The CDR3 is 12 residues long. CDR3 sequence: CASSRQRTEAFF. CDR3 DNA: TGTGCCAGCAGCAGACAGCGGACTGAAGCTTTCTTT.

The chain couples TRBV2 to TRBJ2-2, with TRBD2 matching over 11 bases. The CDR3 sequence is 15 residues long. The ends lost 6 bases at V and 7 bases at J; junction bases unmatched: 7. Germline CDR1 is SNHLY and CDR2 is FYNNEI. DNA for the CDR3: TGTGCCAGCAGCCAACTAGCGGGAGTACACGGGGAGCTGTTTTTT. Encoded protein: CASSQLAGVHGELFF.

About this clonotype itself: At one of its ends the junction is not consistent with the germline gene, which may arise from a read error. The chain couples TRBV11-2 to TRBJ1-6; no firm D call. This CDR3 is 13 amino acids long. CDR1 is SGHAT and CDR2 is FQNNGV in the germline V gene. For the CDR3, the DNA is TGTGTCAGCAGTTTAGATCGAAGATCACCCCTCCACTTT. It is translated as CVSSLDRRSPLHF.